This T cell receptor (beta chain) was found in a study of shared clonotypes between healthy human individuals. It was about 190 ng DNA, 31,000 or so T cell genomes, that sorted-subset replicate PCRs used. Repertoires were generated with immunoSEQ multiplex PCR, while TCRdb's copy carries only in-frame clones and drops some. Of 180,000 or so clones in the sample, 85% to 95% were seen once. A remark on this clone: Its antigen is not known.

CDR3 size: 13 residues. Germline assignment: CDR1 MDHEN and CDR2 SYDVKM. Trimming cost V 7 bases and J 1 base, with 11 bases left between them. Study outcomes and limitations: Larger estimated richness was generally recorded for naive subsets relative to memory subsets. The study found 4.5% to 5% of naive CD4 clonotypes shared across four donors. Against clonotypes common to all four donors, non-shared ones had lower generation probabilities.

The chain is built from TRBV28 and TRBJ2-7; D remains unclear. The source of this sequence is a woman under 40 in good health. The specimen was naive CD4+ T cells sorted from blood. Subset given: CD45RA+ positively selected. CDR3 DNA sequence: TGTGCCAGCACCTTGGACGCATCCTACGAGCAGTACTTC. Its translation: CASTLDASYEQYF.